This T cell receptor (beta chain) was sequenced for a study of breast tumors, draining lymph nodes, adjacent tissues. Points from the study as a whole: Data only fit, rather than demonstrated, lymph node origin of most tumor T cells. Findings are consistent with lymph node origin and intratumoral expansion of most tumor T cells.

This CDR3 has 16 residues. CDR1 is MNHEY and CDR2 is SVGAGI in the germline V gene. TCRdb reanalysed the multiplex PCR reads using MiXCR and keeps one entry per CDR3 protein. The sample lists fewer than 250,000 distinct CDR3 sequences; 32% were seen once. Notes on this clonotype: The antigen remains undetermined. A much larger clone is a single base away; this may be a read error.

Samples came from axillary lymph nodes draining the breast cancer. The sequenced sample consisted of axillary lymph node tissue. The chain links TRBV6-5 to TRBJ2-7; the match to TRBD1 covers 7 bases. The receptor was derived from a female donor with breast cancer. Some clones in this sample may be carry-over from other donors' samples. This CDR3 reads CASLKDNRGSVYEQCF. CDR3 DNA: TGTGCCAGTCTCAAGGATAACAGGGGTTCTGTCTACGAGCAGTGCTTC.